Given below is one TCR beta chain in context. Other DNA sequences within the sample encode an identical CDR3. This specimen belongs to a study of shared clonotypes between healthy human individuals. Profiled with immunoSEQ multiplex PCR; TCRdb holds only in-frame clones, not every one. In the table there are roughly 2.6 million clones, approximately 90% of which are singletons. The specimen sequenced was naive CD4+ T cells sorted from blood. Noted subset: CD45RA+ positively selected. The TCR comes from a man aged 18 to 30 in good health.

The CDR3 protein is CASSLPGQVNTEAFF. The CDR3 region has the DNA TGCGCCAGCAGCTTGCCGGGACAGGTGAACACTGAAGCTTTCTTT. The rearrangement links TRBV5-1 to TRBJ1-1; the match to TRBD1 covers 8 bases. The CDR3 has 15 amino acids. The junction had 2 bases not matched to a gene; V was cut back by 1 base and J by 0 bases. Germline CDR1 and CDR2: SGHRS and YFSETQ.